This TCR beta chain was sequenced during a study of cytomegalovirus exposure and HLA in healthy donors. All the people who gave samples were healthy bone marrow donors. Study outcomes and limitations: Per a later analysis, about 17,000 TCR beta sequences showed association with HLA alleles at 0.05 false discovery rate. As confirmed in vitro, a few CMV-associated chains were specific for CMV antigens.

This clone was detected a few times. Antigen: not known. The CDR3 is made up of 15 amino acids. Losses at the gene ends were 4 bases for V and 0 bases for J; bases not matched to a gene: 4. Germline assignment: CDR1 SGHDT and CDR2 YYEEEE. Primers: 60 Vbeta forward and 13 Jbeta reverse. The repertoire was sequenced with immunoSEQ multiplex PCR; TCRdb's copy has only in-frame clones and lacks some. The sample has some 180,000 clones; under 9.5% are singletons. The chain recombines TRBV5-6 with TRBJ2-3; the match to TRBD2 covers 8 bases. The TCR originated in a woman aged 30 to 39 in good health and CMV-seropositive. Sequencing was carried out using PBMCs. In DNA form, the CDR3 reads TGTGCCAGCAGCATACTAGCGGTTAGCACAGATACGCAGTATTTT. This gives the protein CASSILAVSTDTQYF. Complete variable domain (other parts from reference TRBV5-6 and TRBJ2-3): DAGVTQSPTHLIKTRGQQVTLRCSPKSGHDTVSWYQQALGQGPQFIFQYYEEEERQRGNFPDRFSGHQFPNYSSELNVNALLLGDSALYLCASSILAVSTDTQYFGPGTRLTVL.